This TCR beta chain was captured by sequencing in a study of blood T cells in healthy people across ages. This CDR3 has 13 amino acids. The junction had 8 bases not matched to a gene; V was cut back by 3 bases and J by 7 bases. Germline V lookup: CDR1 SQVTM, CDR2 ANQGSEA. A sample-barcoded 5' primer and a J-beta primer mix were used in a second PCR of roughly 7 to 11 cycles. Every sample returned 2.5 million or more CDR3-containing paired-end reads. TCRdb used MiXCR to reprocess the 5' RACE reads, holding one entry per CDR3 protein. The top ten clones hold 7.7% of a sample with about 1.7 million distinct CDR3 sequences, roughly 27% of them seen once.

The V call is TRBV29-1, the J call TRBJ1-1, with TRBD1 matching over 7 bases. This TCR came from a woman aged 25 to 39 in good health. Source material: blood. CDR3 sequence: CSVEGRGDREAFF. The CDR3 coding sequence is TGCAGCGTTGAGGGCAGGGGGGACCGTGAAGCTTTCTTT.